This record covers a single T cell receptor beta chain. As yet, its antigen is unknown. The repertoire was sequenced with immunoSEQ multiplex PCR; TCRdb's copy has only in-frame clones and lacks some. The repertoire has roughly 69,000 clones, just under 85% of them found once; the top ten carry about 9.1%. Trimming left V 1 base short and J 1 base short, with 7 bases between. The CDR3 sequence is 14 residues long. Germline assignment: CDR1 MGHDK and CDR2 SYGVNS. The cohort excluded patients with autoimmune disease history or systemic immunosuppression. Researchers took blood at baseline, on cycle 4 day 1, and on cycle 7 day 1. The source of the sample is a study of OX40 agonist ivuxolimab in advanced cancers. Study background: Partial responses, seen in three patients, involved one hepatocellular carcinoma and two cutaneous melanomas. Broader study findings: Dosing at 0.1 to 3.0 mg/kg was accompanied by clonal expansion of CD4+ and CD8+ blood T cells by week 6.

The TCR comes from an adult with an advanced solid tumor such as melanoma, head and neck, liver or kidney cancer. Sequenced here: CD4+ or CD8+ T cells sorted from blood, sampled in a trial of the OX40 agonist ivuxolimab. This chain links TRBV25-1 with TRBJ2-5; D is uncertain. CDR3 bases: TGTGCCAGCAGTGAATTCAGATTCCAAGAGACCCAGTACTTC. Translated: CASSEFRFQETQYF.